A selection of T cell receptor beta chains follows, all from one sample in a study of blood T cell repertoires in COVID-19. Method: immunoSEQ multiplex PCR; TCRdb's copy keeps in-frame clones and lacks some. Among 99,000 or so clones listed, around 84% were seen once. Sample: peripheral blood. These receptors were obtained from a man between 65 and 85 years old with active or convalescent COVID-19. Both conserved end residues are part of each CDR3. Each record gives: J gene, D gene, V gene, clone size, CDR3 protein, CDR3 DNA. The D gene is left open where the match is weak. Some rows have no size entry. The others give once, few or many, or a class for an expanded clone.

>TRBJ1-5|NA|TRBV4-3|NA
CASSQDYSRNQPQHF
TGCGCCAGCAGCCAAGACTACAGCCGCAATCAGCCCCAGCATTTT
>TRBJ1-4|TRBD1|TRBV2|NA
CASNKMGDRGGEKLFF
TGTGCCAGCAACAAAATGGGAGACAGGGGAGGTGAAAAACTGTTTTTT
>TRBJ1-2|NA|TRBV6-5|NA
CASRPGTKNYGYTF
TGTGCCAGCAGACCTGGGACAAAGAACTATGGCTACACCTTC
>TRBJ1-1|TRBD1|TRBV5-1|NA
CATRQGGRTEAFF
TGCGCCACCAGACAGGGAGGGAGGACTGAAGCTTTCTTT
>TRBJ2-3|TRBD1|TRBV18|NA
CASSMDRGADTQYF
TGTGCCAGCTCAATGGACAGGGGTGCAGATACGCAGTATTTT
>TRBJ1-3|TRBD1|TRBV3-1/TRBV3-2|NA
CASSQHGTGAFSGNTIYF
TGTGCCAGCAGCCAACACGGGACAGGAGCATTCTCTGGAAACACCATATATTTT
>TRBJ1-6|NA|TRBV3-1/TRBV3-2|once
CASSQDSYSPLHF
TGTGCCAGCAGCCAAGATAGTTATTCACCCCTCCACTTT
>TRBJ2-1|NA|TRBV10-3|NA
CAIGGAGLLNEQFF
TGTGCCATCGGGGGGGCGGGACTACTCAATGAGCAGTTCTTC
>TRBJ1-2|NA|TRBV28|NA
CASSTQGNYGYTF
TGTGCCAGCAGCACCCAGGGAAACTATGGCTACACCTTC
>TRBJ1-1|NA|TRBV7-3|NA
CASSLGIANTEAFF
TGTGCCAGCAGCTTAGGTATAGCGAACACTGAAGCTTTCTTT
>TRBJ1-2|TRBD1|TRBV7-9|NA
CASSLTGVDYGYTF
TGTGCCAGCAGCTTAACAGGGGTCGACTATGGCTACACCTTC
>TRBJ2-2|NA|TRBV9|once
CASSGQTSTGELFF
TGTGCCAGCAGCGGACAGACAAGCACCGGGGAGCTGTTTTTT
>TRBJ2-1|TRBD2|TRBV4-1|NA
CASSQGASGGYNEQFF
TGCGCCAGCAGCCAAGGGGCTAGCGGGGGTTACAATGAGCAGTTCTTC
>TRBJ2-2|NA|TRBV18|NA
CASSPASSTGELFF
TGTGCCAGCTCACCGGCTAGCAGCACCGGGGAGCTGTTTTTT
>TRBJ1-2|NA|TRBV15|NA
CATSRDPGDVNYGYTF
TGTGCCACCAGCAGAGATCCAGGGGACGTTAACTATGGCTACACCTTC
>TRBJ1-5|NA|TRBV28|NA
CASHTIHSNQPQHF
TGTGCCAGCCATACAATCCATAGCAATCAGCCCCAGCATTTT
>TRBJ2-7|NA|TRBV4-1|few
CASSFEGLTEQYF
TGCGCCAGCAGCTTTGAGGGACTGACCGAGCAGTACTTC
>TRBJ2-1|NA|TRBV12-3/TRBV12-4|NA
CASTRFPRGEQFF
TGTGCCAGCACCCGATTTCCCCGGGGTGAGCAGTTCTTC
>TRBJ1-1|TRBD1|TRBV7-9|NA
CASSSPGGYTEAFF
TGTGCCAGCAGCTCTCCAGGGGGCTACACTGAAGCTTTCTTT
>TRBJ2-5|TRBD1|TRBV5-1|NA
CASHAGQGAGQETQYF
TGCGCCAGCCACGCCGGACAGGGGGCCGGTCAAGAGACCCAGTACTTC
>TRBJ1-5|NA|TRBV9|few
CASSPGGGLNQPQHF
TGTGCCAGCAGCCCCGGGGGGGGCTTGAATCAGCCCCAGCATTTT
>TRBJ1-3|NA|TRBV6-1|NA
CASSEGLNTIYF
TGTGCCAGCAGTGAGGGCCTAAACACCATATATTTT
>TRBJ2-3|TRBD2|TRBV7-6|NA
CASSLLAGGPGSTDTQYF
TGTGCCAGCAGCTTACTAGCGGGGGGGCCCGGGAGCACAGATACGCAGTATTTT
>TRBJ1-2|TRBD1|TRBV2|NA
CASRGQTANYGYTF
TGTGCCAGCAGGGGACAGACGGCTAACTATGGCTACACCTTC
>TRBJ1-1|TRBD1|TRBV6-1|NA
CASSERGTANTEAFF
TGTGCCAGCAGTGAAAGGGGGACAGCGAACACTGAAGCTTTCTTT
>TRBJ2-7|TRBD1|TRBV28|once
CASSSRSRTGREQYF
TGTGCCAGCAGTTCGCGGTCCAGGACAGGCAGGGAGCAGTACTTC
>TRBJ2-3|TRBD1|TRBV30|NA
CAWSPVGPSFGTGPTTDTQYF
TGTGCCTGGAGTCCCGTGGGACCTTCGTTCGGGACAGGTCCTACCACAGATACGCAGTATTTT
>TRBJ1-3|TRBD1|TRBV12-3/TRBV12-4|NA
CASRPQGVGTIYF
TGTGCCAGCAGACCGCAGGGGGTGGGCACCATATATTTT
>TRBJ2-6|TRBD1|TRBV30|NA
CAWSVGTAGANVLTF
TGTGCCTGGAGTGTAGGGACAGCTGGGGCCAACGTCCTGACTTTC
>TRBJ1-6|NA|TRBV30|NA
CACPVGDLGSPLHF
TGTGCCTGTCCCGTGGGAGATCTCGGTTCACCCCTCCACTTT
>TRBJ2-2|NA|TRBV9|NA
CASSVYAGNTGELFF
TGTGCCAGCAGCGTTTACGCGGGAAACACCGGGGAGCTGTTTTTT